This T cell receptor beta chain was observed in a study of shared clonotypes between healthy human individuals. Study-level findings and limits: Shared clonotypes: roughly 4.5% naive CD4, about 4% naive CD8, 2.3% memory CD4, under 0.5% memory CD8. Clonotype sharing among donors was expected to depend on sequencing depth.

Profiling relied on immunoSEQ multiplex PCR, and the TCRdb table lists in-frame clones only, not all of them. The repertoire consists of millions of clones, with about 93% occurring once and the leading ten covering roughly 1.8%. Naive CD8 cells, CD45RO-negative and positively selected for CCR7, excluded terminally differentiated effector memory CD45RA+ cells. Adult donors, all healthy and HIV-negative, had no recent acute infections or vaccinations. CDR3 length: 16 residues. Losses at the gene ends were 4 bases for V and 0 bases for J; bases not matched to a gene: 3. Germline V CDR1 and CDR2: SGDLS, YYNGEE. This clone was picked up one time. Its antigen is not known.

The sample comprised naive CD8+ T cells from PBMCs. The sequence was collected from a man younger than 30 in good health. Some clones in this sample may be carry-over from other donors' samples. The chain uses TRBV9 and TRBJ2-2, with TRBD2 matching over 10 bases. CDR3 DNA sequence: TGTGCCAGCAGCCCGACTAGCGGGTCGAACACCGGGGAGCTGTTTTTT. Encoded protein: CASSPTSGSNTGELFF. The full variable domain, its missing parts supplied by reference TRBV9 and TRBJ2-2, is DSGVTQTPKHLITATGQRVTLRCSPRSGDLSVYWYQQSLDQGLQFLIQYYNGEERAKGNILERFSAQQFPDLHSELNLSSLELGDSALYFCASSPTSGSNTGELFFGEGSRLTVL.